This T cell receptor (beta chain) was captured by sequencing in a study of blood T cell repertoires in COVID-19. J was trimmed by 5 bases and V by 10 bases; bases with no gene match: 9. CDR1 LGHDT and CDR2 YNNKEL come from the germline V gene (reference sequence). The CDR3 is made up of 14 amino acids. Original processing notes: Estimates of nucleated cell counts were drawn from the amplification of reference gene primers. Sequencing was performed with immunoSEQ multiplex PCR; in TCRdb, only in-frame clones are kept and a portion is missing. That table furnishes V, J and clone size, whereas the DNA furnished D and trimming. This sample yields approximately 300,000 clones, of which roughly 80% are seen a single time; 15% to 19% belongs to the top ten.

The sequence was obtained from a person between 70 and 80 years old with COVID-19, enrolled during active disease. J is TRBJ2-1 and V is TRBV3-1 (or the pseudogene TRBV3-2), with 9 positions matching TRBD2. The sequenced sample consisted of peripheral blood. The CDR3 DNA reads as TGTGCCACTTCGACTAGCGGCCGCAACAATGAGCAGTTCTTC. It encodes CATSTSGRNNEQFF.